The clone carrying this T cell receptor beta chain was counted once. The germline V gene encodes CDR1 SGHTS and CDR2 YDEGEE. Between the trimmed V and J ends, which lost 1 base and 7 bases, there was a span of 11 bases. CDR3 length: 13 amino acids. This specimen comes from a study of blood T cell repertoires in COVID-19. Produced via immunoSEQ multiplex PCR; TCRdb's table is partial and in-frame only. The sample lists 200,000 to 250,000 clones; 81% were seen once. The chain couples TRBV5-8 to TRBJ1-2, with unresolved D. Sequencing was performed on PBMCs or T cells enriched from blood (not recorded which). The TCR was taken from a woman aged 50 to 65 with acute COVID-19. The DNA of the CDR3 is TGTGCCAGCAGCTTGCAGATTGACACTGGCTACACCTTC. Encoded protein: CASSLQIDTGYTF.